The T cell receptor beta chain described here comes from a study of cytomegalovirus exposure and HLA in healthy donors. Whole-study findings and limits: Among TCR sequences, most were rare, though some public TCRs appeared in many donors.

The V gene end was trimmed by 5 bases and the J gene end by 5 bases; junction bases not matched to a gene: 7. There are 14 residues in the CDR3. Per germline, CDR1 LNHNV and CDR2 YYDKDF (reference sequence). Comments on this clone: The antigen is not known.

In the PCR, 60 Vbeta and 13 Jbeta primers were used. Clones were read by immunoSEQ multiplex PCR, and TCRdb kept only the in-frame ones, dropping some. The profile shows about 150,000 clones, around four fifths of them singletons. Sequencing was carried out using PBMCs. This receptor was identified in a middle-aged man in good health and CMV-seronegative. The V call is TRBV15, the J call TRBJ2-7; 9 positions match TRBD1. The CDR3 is CATSGGQGKNEQYF. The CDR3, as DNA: TGTGCCACCAGCGGAGGACAGGGGAAGAACGAGCAGTACTTC.